Below, 28 T cell receptor beta chains from the same sample are listed, as sequenced in a study of T cell repertoires in cytomegalovirus infection. Their recognized antigens are unknown. Each CDR3 protein gets one entry after TCRdb re-called the reads with MiXCR. The table has approximately 1,000,000 distinct CDR3 sequences, approximately 31% seen once. This sample comprised cultured CD8+ T cells from PBMCs, obtained from culture after CMV antigen stimulation. Receptor source: a human donor in good health (CMV status not recorded). Some clones in this sample may be carry-over from other donors' samples.

The chain has TRBV6-1 and TRBJ2-2, with 9 positions matching TRBD1. The V gene's germline CDR1 is MNHNS and CDR2 SASEGT. The J segment lost 0 bases and the V segment lost 4 bases, leaving 9 bases of the junction unmatched. The length of the CDR3 is 18 residues. The CDR3 region has the DNA TGTGCCAGCAGTGCAAGGGACAGGGATTACGCGAACACCGGGGAGCTGTTTTTT. Amino acid sequence: CASSARDRDYANTGELFF.

This chain uses TRBV20-1 with TRBJ2-7; no clear D gene. The CDR3 totals 11 residues. Trimming took off 6 bases at V and 1 base at J, with 7 bases between the two ends. Per germline, CDR1 DFQATT and CDR2 SNEGSKA (reference sequence). CDR3 DNA sequence: TGCAGTGCCAGTGAGTCCTACGAGCAGTACGTC. This sequence encodes CSASESYEQYV.

This clonotype was seen only once. The rearrangement uses TRBV6-5 and TRBJ2-7, with a tentative D call TRBD1 (6 bases). Germline CDR1 is MNHEY and CDR2 is SVGAGI. CDR3 size: 15 residues. Trimming took off 6 bases at V and 6 bases at J, with 21 bases between the two ends. The CDR3, as DNA: TGTGCCAGCAGAGCTGGACAGTACATAAACTGCGAGCAGTACGTC. Translating it yields CASRAGQYINCEQYV.

This clonotype was counted only a few times. This chain links TRBV7-9 with TRBJ2-3, with a possible D match to TRBD2 (6 bases). The CDR3 has 17 amino acids. Germline CDR1 and CDR2: SEHNR and FQNEAQ (reference sequence). The V end lost 4 bases, the J end lost 2 bases, and 19 bases lay between the germline ends. The CDR3 sequence is CASSSERLGLSTDTQYF. As DNA, the CDR3 is TGTGCCAGCAGCTCCGAGAGATTGGGACTTTCCACAGATACGCAGTATTTT. The variable domain in full, with the rest retrieved from reference TRBV7-9 and TRBJ2-3, is DTGVSQNPRHKITKRGQNVTFRCDPISEHNRLYWYRQTLGQGPEFLTYFQNEAQLEKSRLLSDRFSAERPKGSFSTLEIQRTEQGDSAMYLCASSSERLGLSTDTQYFGPGTRLTVL.

This clonotype was seen many times. V is TRBV7-2 and J is TRBJ1-1, with D uncertain. The V end was cut by 7 bases, the J end by 3 bases, with 15 bases between. The CDR3 extends over 14 amino acids. Germline CDR1 is SGHTA and CDR2 is FQGNSA. CDR3 sequence: CASIRPGADTEAFF. The CDR3 DNA sequence: TGTGCCAGCATCCGACCAGGCGCGGACACTGAAGCTTTCTTT.

This clonotype was counted only a few times. The chain is built from TRBV6-1 and TRBJ1-2, with D hard to call. Between the trimmed V and J ends, which lost 5 bases and 2 bases, there was a span of 15 bases. This CDR3 has 15 residues. Germline CDR1 MNHNS, CDR2 SASEGT. The DNA of the CDR3 is TGTGCCAGCAGTCCTATCAACCAAGCCAACTATGGCTACACCTTC. Translated, it gives CASSPINQANYGYTF.

In this sample, this clonotype turned up many times. V usage is TRBV7-8 and J usage is TRBJ2-3, with 14 nucleotides matching TRBD2. V shed 5 bases and J 2 bases; nucleotides not matched to a gene: 18. Germline assignment: CDR1 SGHVS and CDR2 FQNEAQ. The CDR3 length is 21 residues. The CDR3 nucleotides read TGTGCCAGCAGCCTCCGCTTATCTAGGACTAGCGGGGGGTCCCTCACAGATACGCAGTATTTT. It is translated as CASSLRLSRTSGGSLTDTQYF.

This clonotype occurred a few times. V and J are TRBV28 and TRBJ2-2; either TRBD1 or TRBD2 may fit D (6 bases each). Trimming removed 10 bases at V and 6 bases at J, with 18 bases between. The germline CDR1 and CDR2 sequences are MDHEN and SYDVKM. CDR3 length: 14 amino acids. DNA of the CDR3: TGTGCCACCCATCGGGGGCCGGTGGCCGGGGAGCTGTTTTTT. Translating it yields CATHRGPVAGELFF.

This clonotype appeared a few times. V usage is TRBV27 and J usage is TRBJ2-3; 7 bases fit TRBD1. This CDR3 region has 16 residues. CDR1 MNHEY and CDR2 SMNVEV come from the germline V gene (reference sequence). V gave up 0 bases and J gave up 5 bases; unmatched junction bases: 8. CDR3 nucleotide sequence: TGTGCCAGCAGTTTATCACGAAGGGGGCGCGGAGATACGCAGTATTTT. It codes for CASSLSRRGRGDTQYF.

This clonotype showed up just a few times. V is TRBV15 and J is TRBJ2-7, with D perhaps TRBD1 (6 bases). Germline V CDR1 and CDR2: LNHNV, YYDKDF (reference sequence). This CDR3 is 14 amino acids long. V was clipped by 1 base and J by 4 bases, with 11 bases between them. In DNA form, the CDR3 reads TGTGCCACCAGCAGAGGAGGACAGCTGTACGAGCAGTACTTC. Its protein is CATSRGGQLYEQYF.

The rearrangement links TRBV14 to TRBJ1-2, with D unresolved. Per germline, CDR1 SGHDN and CDR2 FVKESK. The CDR3 spans 15 residues. The ends were cut back, 1 base at V and 5 bases at J, with 14 bases in the middle. The CDR3 spells CASSQGVGRTYGYTF. In DNA, the CDR3 is TGTGCCAGCAGCCAAGGTGTAGGCAGGACTTATGGCTACACCTTC.

This clonotype came up a few times. The chain employs TRBV29-1 and TRBJ2-4; TRBD1 matches at 11 bases. Germline values: CDR1 SQVTM, CDR2 ANQGSEA. The CDR3 contains 12 residues. V trimming: 7 bases; J trimming: 7 bases; junction bases outside the gene matches: 3. The CDR3 is CSGGTGGNIQYF. In DNA, the CDR3 is TGCAGCGGAGGGACAGGGGGGAACATTCAGTACTTC.

This clonotype was detected a few times. This sequence joins TRBV2 and TRBJ2-7, with 7 positions matching TRBD2. Trimming took 6 bases from V and 1 from J; bases not matched to a gene: 9. The CDR3 runs to 15 residues. Germline V gene lookup returns CDR1 SNHLY and CDR2 FYNNEI. The CDR3, as DNA: TGTGCCAGCAGGTCTTCGGGGGGATTATCCTACGAGCAGTACTTC. Translated: CASRSSGGLSYEQYF.

The chain uses TRBV5-4 and TRBJ2-7; 7 bases map to TRBD1. Trimming removed 2 bases from V and 3 bases from J; junction bases left unmatched: 2. The CDR3 totals 13 residues. Germline CDR1 reads SGHNT; CDR2 reads YYREEE (reference sequence). The CDR3: CASSFAGGYEQYF. CDR3 DNA sequence: TGTGCCAGCAGCTTTGCAGGGGGCTACGAGCAGTACTTC.

This clonotype is a singleton in its sample. The chain is built from TRBV7-4 and TRBJ2-5; the D is unclear. Germline CDR1 is SGHVT and CDR2 is SQSDAQ. The CDR3 is 14 residues long. The V end lost 5 bases, the J end lost 2 bases, and 12 bases lay between the germline ends. The CDR3 reads CASSIGSAQETQYF. As DNA, the CDR3 is TGTGCCAGCAGCATTGGGTCGGCACAAGAGACCCAGTACTTC.

This clonotype was found many times. The genes are TRBV7-2 and TRBJ1-1; tentative D call: TRBD1 (6 bases). CDR1 SGHTA and CDR2 FQGNSA come from the germline V gene. With 5 bases removed from V and 8 bases from J, the gap between germline ends came to 9 bases. The CDR3 covers 11 residues. The CDR3 is CASSLDREAFF. The CDR3 DNA is TGTGCCAGCAGCCTAGACAGGGAAGCTTTCTTT.

The chain combines TRBV5-1 with TRBJ2-1; D is possibly TRBD1 (6 bases). V was clipped by 9 bases and J by 5 bases, with 12 bases between them. The CDR3 is 12 amino acids. Per germline, CDR1 SGHRS and CDR2 YFSETQ. The CDR3 region is CATSDSNNEQFF. In DNA, the CDR3 is TGCGCCACCTCGGACAGTAACAATGAGCAGTTCTTC.

The table lists this clonotype with many counts. This CDR3 is CAARLERGGIYEQYF. CDR3 DNA: TGTGCCGCCAGACTCGAGCGGGGGGGCATTTACGAGCAGTACTTC. The chain employs TRBV7-2 and TRBJ2-7; 10 bases are a match to TRBD2. CDR1 SGHTA and CDR2 FQGNSA come from the germline V gene. The CDR3 extends over 15 amino acids. J was trimmed by 4 bases and V by 11 bases; bases with no gene match: 14.

The CDR3 loop is CASSLRVSANEKLFF. The CDR3 region has the DNA TGTGCCAGCAGCCTGAGGGTCTCAGCTAATGAAAAACTGTTTTTT. This chain connects TRBV7-1 to TRBJ1-4, with unresolved D. TRBV7-1 is treated as an ORF (open reading frame) with a function not yet certain. V was cut by 5 bases and J by 3 bases, with 13 bases left in between. The CDR3 is 15 amino acids.

This clonotype turned up a few times. This chain links TRBV7-8 with TRBJ2-7; D gene ambiguous. CDR1 SGHVS and CDR2 FQNEAQ come from the germline V gene. Trimming left V 1 base short and J 0 bases short, with 4 bases between. The CDR3 has 13 residues. This chain's CDR3 is CASSLDRSYEQYV. DNA for the CDR3: TGTGCCAGCAGCTTAGATCGCTCCTACGAGCAGTACGTC.

In its sample, this clonotype was seen a few times. V gene TRBV29-1 combines with J gene TRBJ2-7; D possibly corresponds to TRBD1 (6 bases). Germline V CDR1 and CDR2: SQVTM, ANQGSEA. The CDR3 consists of 12 residues. V lost 4 bases and J 4 bases, leaving 11 bases between the germline ends. The CDR3 spells CSVGMGHYEQYF. In nucleotides, the CDR3 is TGCAGCGTTGGGATGGGACATTACGAGCAGTACTTC.

This clonotype was seen a handful of times. The V gene is TRBV6-1, the J gene TRBJ1-5, with TRBD1 matching 10 bases. Trimming removed 7 bases from V and 7 bases from J; junction bases left unmatched: 4. Germline V gene lookup returns CDR1 MNHNS and CDR2 SASEGT. The CDR3 consists of 13 residues. CDR3 in DNA: TGTGCCAGCATTGGACAGGGGGGACAGCCCCAGCATTTT. Its translation: CASIGQGGQPQHF.

The CDR3 loop is CASSEVGQGTGYTF. DNA of the CDR3: TGTGCCAGCAGTGAAGTGGGACAGGGGACTGGCTACACCTTC. V is TRBV2 and J is TRBJ1-2; 10 bases align to TRBD1. Germline values: CDR1 SNHLY, CDR2 FYNNEI. V lost 1 base, J lost 7 bases, and 3 bases stayed unmatched. The CDR3 has 14 amino acids.

This clonotype was seen a handful of times. The chain recombines TRBV20-1 with TRBJ1-6; D might be TRBD1 (5 bases). This CDR3 region has 17 residues. Germline assignment: CDR1 DFQATT and CDR2 SNEGSKA (reference sequence). The germline V and J ends were trimmed by 5 bases and 11 bases, with 28 bases remaining between them. The CDR3, as DNA: TGCAGTGCTGAGACCCCCCCGGGACCCACAAGAGGAACACCCCTCCACTTT. Translated, it gives CSAETPPGPTRGTPLHF.

The V call is TRBV5-6, the J call TRBJ2-1; D ambiguous. Germline V gives CDR1 SGHDT, CDR2 YYEEEE. Trimming removed 0 bases at V and 0 bases at J, with 10 bases between. The CDR3 extends over 16 amino acids. The CDR3 coding sequence is TGTGCCAGCAGCTTGGCAGGCGTTTACTCCTACAATGAGCAGTTCTTC. It encodes CASSLAGVYSYNEQFF.

The chain is built from TRBV20-1 and TRBJ1-5; TRBD1 aligns across 10 bases. The CDR3 is 18 residues long. Trimming took 6 bases from V and 1 from J; bases not matched to a gene: 15. CDR1 and CDR2 (germline): DFQATT, SNEGSKA (reference sequence). The CDR3 DNA reads as TGCAGTGCCGCACTTGGACAGGGGGGGTTTGTCAGCAATCAGCCCCAGCATTTT. Its translation: CSAALGQGGFVSNQPQHF.

The rearrangement links TRBV6-1 to TRBJ2-7; the D gene could be TRBD1 or TRBD2 (5 bases each). Trimming removed 5 bases at V and 2 bases at J, with 16 bases between. This CDR3 comprises 15 residues. CDR1 and CDR2 from the germline V gene are MNHNS and SASEGT. CDR3 loop: CASSYGDGSAYEQYF. CDR3 in DNA: TGTGCCAGCAGTTACGGGGACGGTTCCGCCTACGAGCAGTACTTC.

This clonotype was seen a handful of times. V is TRBV9 and J is TRBJ1-2; 9 bases are shared with TRBD1. This CDR3 is built from 19 residues. J gave up 5 bases and V 3 bases, and 20 bases lay outside the gene matches. In germline, CDR1 is SGDLS, CDR2 YYNGEE. The CDR3 loop is CASSARKGQGSDYGYGYTF. The CDR3 DNA is TGTGCCAGCAGCGCTCGCAAGGGACAGGGTTCCGACTATGGGTATGGCTACACCTTC.